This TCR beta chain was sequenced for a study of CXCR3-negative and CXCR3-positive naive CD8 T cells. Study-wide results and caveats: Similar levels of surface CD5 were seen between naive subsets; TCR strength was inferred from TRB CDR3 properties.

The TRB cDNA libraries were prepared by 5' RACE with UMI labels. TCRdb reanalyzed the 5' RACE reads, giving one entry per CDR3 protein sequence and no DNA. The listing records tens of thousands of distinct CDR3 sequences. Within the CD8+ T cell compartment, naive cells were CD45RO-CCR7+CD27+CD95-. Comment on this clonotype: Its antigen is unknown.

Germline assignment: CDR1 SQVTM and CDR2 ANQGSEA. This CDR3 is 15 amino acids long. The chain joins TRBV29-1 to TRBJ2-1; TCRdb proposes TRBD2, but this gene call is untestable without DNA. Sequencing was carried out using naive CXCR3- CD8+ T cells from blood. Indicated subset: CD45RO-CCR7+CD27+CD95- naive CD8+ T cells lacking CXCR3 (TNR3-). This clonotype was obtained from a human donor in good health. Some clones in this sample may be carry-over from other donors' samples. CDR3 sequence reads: CSLLLGAGGRNEQFF.